Detailed here is one TCR beta chain. Antigen: not known. Sequenced by immunoSEQ multiplex PCR; TCRdb stores in-frame clones only, minus some. The sample contains around 1.9 million clones, 93% of which appear only once. Germline V CDR1 and CDR2: LGHNA, YSLEER. Trimming removed 0 bases at V and 7 bases at J, with 18 bases between. The CDR3 runs to 17 residues. Positively selected for CCR7, the CD45RO-negative cells used as naive CD8 cells excluded terminally differentiated effector memory CD45RA+ cells. This record comes from a study of shared clonotypes between healthy human individuals. Regarding the study as a whole: For sorted subsets, rarefaction showed incomplete sequencing despite large depth. In having few donors, the study represented limited genetic and exposure-history diversity. When naive CD4 clonotypes were compared across several donors, about 5% were shared. Naive subsets usually exceeded memory subsets in estimated richness.

The V gene is TRBV4-3, the J gene TRBJ1-4; D is possibly TRBD1 (6 bases). Sequenced: naive CD8+ T cells from PBMCs. The clonotype originates from a young man in good health. Some clones in this sample may be carry-over from other donors' samples. The CDR3 loop reads CASSQDTREGEGEKLFF. CDR3 in DNA: TGCGCCAGCAGCCAAGATACCAGGGAGGGGGAAGGTGAAAAACTGTTTTTT.